These 3 T cell receptor beta chains were sequenced from one sample in a study of blood T cell repertoires in COVID-19. TCRdb's copy holds only in-frame clones and misses some; the assay was immunoSEQ multiplex PCR. The table records about 370,000 clones, roughly 90% of them present only once. The sequenced sample was PBMCs or T cells enriched from blood (not recorded which). Receptors originate from a woman under 40 who had recovered from COVID-19.

This clone showed up just a few times. The V gene is TRBV28, the J gene TRBJ1-1; D perhaps matches TRBD1 (6 bases). The CDR3 has 12 amino acids. The V end was cut by 6 bases, the J end by 6 bases, with 11 bases between. From germline, CDR1 is MDHEN and CDR2 SYDVKM. The CDR3 is CASRTGTPEAFF. The DNA for the CDR3 is TGTGCCAGCAGAACAGGGACCCCTGAAGCTTTCTTT.

The rearrangement links TRBV27 to TRBJ2-4; 8 nucleotides align to TRBD1. The germline V gene has CDR1 MNHEY and CDR2 SMNVEV (reference sequence). The CDR3 spans 16 residues. With 5 bases clipped from V and 1 base from J, the junction kept 7 bases outside the gene matches. The CDR3 region is CASSPGQGLAKNIQYF. The CDR3 DNA reads as TGTGCCAGCAGTCCTGGACAGGGTTTGGCCAAAAACATTCAGTACTTC.

Written as DNA, the CDR3 is TGTGCCAGCAGCGGTACGAGTGGACAGGGCCCCCCGTTCGGGCAGTACTTC. Its translation: CASSGTSGQGPPFGQYF. The genes are TRBV9 and TRBJ2-7, with TRBD1 identical over 8 bases. Germline CDR1 reads SGDLS; CDR2 reads YYNGEE. This CDR3 has 17 amino acids. V was pared by 3 bases and J by 9 bases, with 20 bases of the junction left unmatched.